A single sample gave rise to the 30 T cell receptor beta chains below, sequenced in a study of T cells in Graves' hyperthyroidism and ophthalmopathy. There were TCR beta CDR3 regions amplified from RNA transcripts. The primer set for the first-round RT-PCR of the TCR CDR3 was HTBI. TCRdb called the multiplex PCR reads again in MiXCR, with one record for every CDR3 protein. The profile shows almost 500,000 distinct CDR3 sequences, 22% of them singletons. Sequenced material: blood. The receptors derive from a woman aged 70-85 years with Graves' ophthalmopathy.

This clonotype appeared a few times. The CDR3: CASSLWAPASGSGYNEQFF. The CDR3 bases are TGTGCCAGCAGCTTATGGGCGCCCGCTAGCGGGAGTGGCTACAATGAGCAGTTCTTC. The chain uses TRBV7-3 and TRBJ2-1; 10 nucleotides line up with TRBD2. The germline V gene encodes CDR1 SGHTA and CDR2 FQGTGA. The CDR3 is made up of 19 amino acids. Trimming removed 2 bases from V and 3 bases from J; junction bases left unmatched: 13.

This clonotype turned up a few times. For the CDR3, the DNA is TGCAGTGCTAGAGAGGACCTTAGCAATCAGCCCCAGCATTTT. It yields the protein CSAREDLSNQPQHF. The rearrangement joins TRBV20-1 to TRBJ1-5; D remains ambiguous. Germline V gene sequence: CDR1 DFQATT, CDR2 SNEGSKA (reference sequence). V shed 0 bases and J shed 0 bases, with 6 bases lying between them. This CDR3 spans 14 amino acids.

The gene calls are TRBV12-3 or TRBV12-4 and TRBJ2-1; a possible D gene is TRBD2 (5 bases). V was clipped by 8 bases and J by 1 base, with 12 bases between them. CDR3 size: 14 residues. The CDR3 spells CASHYGESYNEQFF. DNA of the CDR3: TGTGCCAGCCACTACGGGGAGTCCTACAATGAGCAGTTCTTC.

This rearrangement joins TRBV24-1 to TRBJ2-1; a possible D gene is TRBD1 (5 bases). The CDR3 has 13 amino acids. CDR1 is KGHDR and CDR2 is SFDVKD in the germline V gene. V was pared by 4 bases and J by 15 bases, with 18 bases between. CDR3 coding DNA: TGTGCCACCAGTGAAGGGGTCAAAGGAGTGTGGTTCTTC. It translates to CATSEGVKGVWFF.

This clonotype was detected a few times. The chain joins TRBV6-5 to TRBJ1-3; D call uncertain. CDR1 and CDR2 (germline): MNHEY, SVGAGI. The CDR3 runs to 15 residues. The germline V and J ends were trimmed by 0 bases and 0 bases, with 6 bases remaining between them. CDR3 coding DNA: TGTGCCAGCAGTTACTCGATTTCCTCTGGAAACACCATATATTTT. It codes for CASSYSISSGNTIYF.

This clonotype was counted at least ten times. The chain uses TRBV12-3 or TRBV12-4 and TRBJ1-2; D gene uncertain. Trimming stripped 4 bases from V and 1 base from J, with 16 bases between. The CDR3 has 16 amino acids. The CDR3 DNA is TGTGCCAGCAGTTCGGACGGGTCGTTGCATAACTATGGCTACACCTTC. It yields the protein CASSSDGSLHNYGYTF.

DNA of the CDR3: TGTGCCTTAGTAGACAGGGCGGCTGAAGCTTTCTTT. It codes for CALVDRAAEAFF. The V call is TRBV30, the J call TRBJ1-1; 7 bases align to TRBD1. J gave up 6 bases and V 7 bases, and 8 bases lay outside the gene matches. The CDR3 loop spans 12 amino acids. The germline gives CDR1 GTSNPN, CDR2 SVGIG (reference sequence).

The gene calls are TRBV5-4 and TRBJ2-7; a possible D gene is TRBD2 (6 bases). CDR3 length: 15 amino acids. Trimming shortened V by 2 bases and J by 3 bases, and 15 bases separated the two germline ends. Germline lookup yields CDR1 SGHNT and CDR2 YYREEE (reference sequence). In nucleotides, the CDR3 is TGTGCCAGCAGCTTCGGGAGCGTGGGCGGCTACGAGCAGTACTTC. Protein: CASSFGSVGGYEQYF.

On this clonotype: A single base separates this from a much larger clone, so it may be a read error. The rearrangement links TRBV29-1 to TRBJ1-1; possibly TRBD1 for D (5 bases). V lost 6 bases to trimming and J lost 1 base, with 12 bases between them. CDR1 is SQVTM, CDR2 ANQGSEA, per germline. The CDR3 covers 13 residues. CDR3 sequence (DNA): TGCAGCGTAAGGGGCAGGGCGAACACTGAAGCTTTCTTT. Its protein is CSVRGRANTEAFF.

Only a few counts were recorded for this clonotype. This sequence joins TRBV5-4 and TRBJ1-2, with 10 bases aligning to TRBD1. CDR3 length: 13 residues. Germline V CDR1 and CDR2: SGHNT, YYREEE (reference sequence). V dropped 4 bases and J dropped 8; count of bases not matched to a gene: 5. The CDR3 region has the DNA TGTGCCAGCAGCCCTGACAGGGGGCGCGGCTACACCTTC. Its translation is CASSPDRGRGYTF.

The genes are TRBV20-1 and TRBJ2-1, with TRBD2 as a possible D gene (6 bases). The CDR3 is made up of 15 amino acids. Trimming took 5 bases from V and 1 from J, leaving 15 bases between them. Germline V gene data show CDR1 as DFQATT and CDR2 as SNEGSKA (reference sequence). CDR3 loop: CSALGAGRSYNEQFF. CDR3 nucleotide sequence: TGCAGTGCTCTAGGGGCGGGAAGATCCTACAATGAGCAGTTCTTC.

In its sample, this clonotype was seen a few times. The chain has TRBV5-6 and TRBJ2-1, with D unresolved. Trimming shortened V by 3 bases and J by 3 bases, and 16 bases separated the two germline ends. The germline V gene has CDR1 SGHDT and CDR2 YYEEEE. This CDR3 is 16 amino acids long. The CDR3 sequence: CASSSHLRQVYNEQFF. CDR3 DNA sequence: TGTGCCAGCAGCTCCCACCTTAGACAAGTCTACAATGAGCAGTTCTTC.

Ten or more counts support this clonotype. CDR3 nucleotides: TGTGCCAGCAGCTTAGCCGCGGGAGGGCCGGGGAATGAGCAGTTCTTC. Translating it yields CASSLAAGGPGNEQFF. The chain couples TRBV7-9 to TRBJ2-1; 9 bases fit TRBD2. After removal of 0 bases from V and 7 bases from J, the junction contained 7 bases not matched to a gene. Looked up from germline, CDR1 is SEHNR and CDR2 is FQNEAQ (reference sequence). The CDR3 is made up of 16 amino acids.

This clonotype was found a few times. This chain connects TRBV15 to TRBJ1-5, with D perhaps TRBD1 (6 bases). CDR1 and CDR2 from the germline V gene are LNHNV and YYDKDF (reference sequence). The CDR3 is 18 amino acids. V lost 1 base, J lost 2 bases, and 18 bases lay in between. The chain's CDR3 is CATSRVGGARSGNQPQHF. The CDR3 DNA reads TGTGCCACCAGCAGAGTGGGGGGGGCGAGAAGCGGCAATCAGCCCCAGCATTTT.

This clonotype has a single count. The missing conserved phenylalanine or tryptophan at the end of this CDR3 makes a read error likely. The genes are TRBV18 and TRBJ1-2; no clear D. The CDR3 totals 15 residues. With 7 bases removed from V and 5 bases from J, the gap between germline ends came to 20 bases. Germline V gives CDR1 KGHSH, CDR2 LQKENI. The DNA of the CDR3 is TGTGCCAGCTACTCCAGCGGTATAATGGGATATGGCTACACCCTC. It translates to CASYSSGIMGYGYTL.

This clonotype occurred many times. The V gene is TRBV28, the J gene TRBJ2-7; perhaps TRBD2 as D (5 bases). The CDR3 contains 16 residues. The germline V gene encodes CDR1 MDHEN and CDR2 SYDVKM. V was cut by 4 bases and J by 2 bases, with 18 bases left in between. The CDR3 protein is CASSSYPRGRTYEQYF. CDR3 coding DNA: TGTGCCAGCAGTTCCTACCCCCGCGGGCGAACCTACGAGCAGTACTTC.

This sequence joins TRBV7-9 and TRBJ2-3; 7 bases align to TRBD2. V shed 2 bases and J 0 bases; nucleotides not matched to a gene: 8. In germline, CDR1 is SEHNR, CDR2 FQNEAQ (reference sequence). The CDR3 length is 17 residues. The DNA of the CDR3 is TGTGCCAGCAGCTTACCCCTGACTAGCCTTAGCACAGATACGCAGTATTTT. Translation gives CASSLPLTSLSTDTQYF.

V and J are TRBV9 and TRBJ1-6; D gene uncertain. Germline loops: CDR1 SGDLS, CDR2 YYNGEE. The CDR3 runs 13 residues. Trimming took 5 bases from V and 10 from J, leaving 13 bases between them. The CDR3 reads CASSNDYSSPLHF. CDR3 nucleotides: TGTGCCAGCAGTAACGACTACTCCTCACCCCTCCACTTT.

This clonotype was detected only a few times. This chain links TRBV6-2 or TRBV6-3 with TRBJ2-3; TRBD2 aligns across 13 bases. This CDR3 is 19 amino acids long. The V gene end was trimmed by 6 bases and the J gene end by 3 bases; junction bases not matched to a gene: 15. The germline V gene encodes CDR1 MNHEY and CDR2 SVGEGT. CDR3 residues: CASRAPTTSGRATTDTQYF. In nucleotides, the CDR3 is TGTGCCAGCAGGGCCCCGACCACTAGCGGGAGGGCCACGACAGATACGCAGTATTTT.

In its sample, this clonotype was seen a few times. Written as DNA, the CDR3 is TGTGCCAGCAGTTACTCGAGGTCTAGCGTGCGGGAGCTGTTTTTT. Translated, it gives CASSYSRSSVRELFF. The rearrangement uses TRBV6-2 or TRBV6-3 and TRBJ2-2, with D perhaps matching TRBD2 (6 bases). Deletions cut 0 bases from V and 9 bases from J, with 14 bases between. The CDR3 is 15 amino acids. Germline CDR1 MNHEY, CDR2 SVGEGT.

This chain connects TRBV19 to TRBJ2-2, with 10 nucleotides matching TRBD1. V was pared by 5 bases and J by 7 bases, with 10 bases of the junction left unmatched. This CDR3 is built from 16 residues. Germline CDR1 is LNHDA and CDR2 is SQIVND (reference sequence). CDR3 DNA sequence: TGTGCCAGTAGTCGCGAGGACAGGGGGGTTAACGGGGAGCTGTTTTTT. It encodes CASSREDRGVNGELFF.

The rearrangement links TRBV7-2 to TRBJ1-3, with D unresolved. Germline V gene lookup returns CDR1 SGHTA and CDR2 FQGNSA. The V gene lost 1 base and the J gene lost 1 base, with 14 bases spanning the gap. This CDR3 is 17 amino acids long. The CDR3 loop reads CASSLDTYPISGNTIYF. The CDR3 DNA follows: TGTGCCAGCAGCTTAGACACCTATCCCATTTCTGGAAACACCATATATTTT.

This clonotype was seen more than once but under ten times. V gene TRBV6-1 combines with J gene TRBJ2-5, with 7 positions matching TRBD2. Germline V CDR1 and CDR2: MNHNS, SASEGT. V was pared by 3 bases and J by 5 bases, with 9 bases of the junction left unmatched. This CDR3 comprises 15 residues. The CDR3 DNA sequence: TGTGCCAGCAGTGACGGCGGGAGTCTTCACGAGACCCAGTACTTC. This gives the protein CASSDGGSLHETQYF.

This clonotype was seen a handful of times. The chain uses TRBV12-5 and TRBJ2-3; D is uncertain. CDR3 length: 14 residues. Germline CDR1 is LGHNT and CDR2 is FRNRAP. With 0 bases removed from V and 6 bases from J, the gap between germline ends came to 10 bases. CDR3 coding DNA: TGTGCTAGTGGTTTGGTACAGCTCGGGGATACGCAGTATTTT. This sequence encodes CASGLVQLGDTQYF.

The gene calls are TRBV7-2 and TRBJ2-5, with a possible D match to TRBD2 (6 bases). CDR3 length: 14 amino acids. The germline V gene encodes CDR1 SGHTA and CDR2 FQGNSA. The V end was cut by 10 bases, the J end by 5 bases, with 20 bases between. The CDR3 region is CATPNGTHWETQYF. In DNA form, the CDR3 reads TGTGCCACCCCAAACGGGACTCACTGGGAGACCCAGTACTTC.

At least ten counts were recorded for this clonotype. J is TRBJ2-3 and V is TRBV7-3, with TRBD2 identical over 7 bases. CDR1 SGHTA and CDR2 FQGTGA come from the germline V gene. Germline trimming cut 5 bases from V and 2 bases from J; bases unmatched to any gene: 4. This CDR3 region has 14 residues. This CDR3 reads CASSRRGDTDTQYF. The CDR3 region has the DNA TGTGCCAGCAGCCGACGGGGGGACACAGATACGCAGTATTTT.

This clonotype has ten or more counts. The chain uses TRBV28 and TRBJ2-3, with TRBD1 identical over 12 bases. CDR1 is MDHEN and CDR2 is SYDVKM in the germline V gene. The CDR3 extends over 18 amino acids. V lost 5 bases and J lost 3; bases outside the gene matches: 12. CDR3 residues: CASSAGTGGDWGTDTQYF. CDR3 DNA: TGTGCCAGCAGTGCCGGGACAGGGGGCGACTGGGGGACAGATACGCAGTATTTT.

This clonotype occurred many times. The CDR3 spells CASSLRTYTEAFF. CDR3 sequence (DNA): TGTGCCAGCAGTTTAAGAACCTACACTGAAGCTTTCTTT. The V and J genes are TRBV12-3 or TRBV12-4 and TRBJ1-1; D call uncertain. The CDR3 length is 13 residues. The V end lost 2 bases, the J end lost 3 bases, and 7 bases lay between the germline ends.

This clonotype was detected many times. V and J are TRBV10-2 and TRBJ1-2; no definite D call. Trimming took off 4 bases at V and 6 bases at J, with 6 bases between the two ends. This CDR3 has 11 residues. Germline CDR1 WSHSY, CDR2 SAAADI. The CDR3, as DNA: TGCGCCAGCAGTGGACTCAATGGCTACACCTTC. Residues: CASSGLNGYTF.

The rearrangement joins TRBV20-1 to TRBJ2-3, with D perhaps matching TRBD1 or TRBD2 (6 bases each). Trimming shortened V by 5 bases and J by 5 bases, and 20 bases separated the two germline ends. Germline CDR1 is DFQATT and CDR2 is SNEGSKA (reference sequence). The CDR3 spans 15 residues. DNA of the CDR3: TGCAGTGCTCGGGAGTTGCAGGGGCTGGGAGATACGCAGTATTTT. Its translation is CSARELQGLGDTQYF.